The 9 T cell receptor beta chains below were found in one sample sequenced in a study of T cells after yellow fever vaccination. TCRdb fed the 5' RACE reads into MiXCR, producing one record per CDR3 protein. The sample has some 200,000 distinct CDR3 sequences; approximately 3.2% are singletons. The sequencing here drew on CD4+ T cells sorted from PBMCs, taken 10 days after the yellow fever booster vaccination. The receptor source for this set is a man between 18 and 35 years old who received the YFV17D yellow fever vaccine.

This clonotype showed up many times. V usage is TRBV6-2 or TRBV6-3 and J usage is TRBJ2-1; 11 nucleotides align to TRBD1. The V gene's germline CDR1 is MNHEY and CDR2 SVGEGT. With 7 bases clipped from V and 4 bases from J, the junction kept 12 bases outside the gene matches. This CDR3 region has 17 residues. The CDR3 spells CASTTRTGTGGYNEQFF. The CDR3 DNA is TGTGCCAGCACTACACGGACCGGGACAGGGGGATACAATGAGCAGTTCTTC.

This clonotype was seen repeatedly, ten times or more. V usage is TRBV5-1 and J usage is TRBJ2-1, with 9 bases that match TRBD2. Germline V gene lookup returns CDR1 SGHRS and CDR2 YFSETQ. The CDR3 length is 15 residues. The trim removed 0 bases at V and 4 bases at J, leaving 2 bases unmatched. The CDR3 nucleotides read TGCGCCAGCAGCTTGGGTAGCGGGGGATACAATGAGCAGTTCTTC. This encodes CASSLGSGGYNEQFF.

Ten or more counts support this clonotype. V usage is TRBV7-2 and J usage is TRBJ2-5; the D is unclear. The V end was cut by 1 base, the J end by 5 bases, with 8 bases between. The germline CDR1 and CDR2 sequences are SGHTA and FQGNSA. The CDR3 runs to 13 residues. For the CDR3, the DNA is TGTGCCAGCAGCTTAGACGTACGGGAGACCCAGTACTTC. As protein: CASSLDVRETQYF.

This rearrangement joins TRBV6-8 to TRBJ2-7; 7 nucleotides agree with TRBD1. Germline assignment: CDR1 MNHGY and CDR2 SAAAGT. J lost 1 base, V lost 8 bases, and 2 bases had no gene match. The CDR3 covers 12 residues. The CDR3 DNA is TGTGCCAGCGGGACAGAGTCCTACGAGCAGTACGTC. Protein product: CASGTESYEQYV.

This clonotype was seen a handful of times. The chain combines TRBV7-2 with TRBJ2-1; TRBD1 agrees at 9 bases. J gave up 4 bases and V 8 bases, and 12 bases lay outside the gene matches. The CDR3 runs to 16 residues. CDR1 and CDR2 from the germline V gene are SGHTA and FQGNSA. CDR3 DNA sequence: TGTGCCAGCCGTTCCGCCGGGACAGGGTCTTACAATGAGCAGTTCTTC. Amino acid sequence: CASRSAGTGSYNEQFF.

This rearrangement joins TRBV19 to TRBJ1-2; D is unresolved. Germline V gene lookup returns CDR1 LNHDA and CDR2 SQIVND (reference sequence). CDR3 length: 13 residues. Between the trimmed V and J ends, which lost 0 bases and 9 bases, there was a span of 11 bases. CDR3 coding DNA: TGTGCCAGTAGTATAGATCGGCGGCACCGCTACACCTTC. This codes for CASSIDRRHRYTF.

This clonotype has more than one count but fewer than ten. The CDR3 coding sequence is TGCACCAGCAGCCAAGTTGGGGAAGAAGATAGCAATCAGCCCCAGCATTTT. It codes for CTSSQVGEEDSNQPQHF. This sequence joins TRBV1 and TRBJ1-5. TRBV1 constitutes a pseudogene. The CDR3 is 17 amino acids.

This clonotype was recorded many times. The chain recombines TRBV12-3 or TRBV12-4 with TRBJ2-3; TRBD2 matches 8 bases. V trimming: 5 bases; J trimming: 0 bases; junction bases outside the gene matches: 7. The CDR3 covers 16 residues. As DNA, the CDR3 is TGTGCCAGCAGTCCCTTAGCGGGGACTAGCACAGATACGCAGTATTTT. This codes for CASSPLAGTSTDTQYF.

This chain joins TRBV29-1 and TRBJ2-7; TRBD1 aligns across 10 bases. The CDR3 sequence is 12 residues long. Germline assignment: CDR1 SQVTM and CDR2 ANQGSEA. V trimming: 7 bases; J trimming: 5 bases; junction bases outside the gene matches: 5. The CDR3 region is CSAGGTGDEQYF. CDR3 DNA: TGCAGCGCGGGGGGGACAGGGGACGAGCAGTACTTC.